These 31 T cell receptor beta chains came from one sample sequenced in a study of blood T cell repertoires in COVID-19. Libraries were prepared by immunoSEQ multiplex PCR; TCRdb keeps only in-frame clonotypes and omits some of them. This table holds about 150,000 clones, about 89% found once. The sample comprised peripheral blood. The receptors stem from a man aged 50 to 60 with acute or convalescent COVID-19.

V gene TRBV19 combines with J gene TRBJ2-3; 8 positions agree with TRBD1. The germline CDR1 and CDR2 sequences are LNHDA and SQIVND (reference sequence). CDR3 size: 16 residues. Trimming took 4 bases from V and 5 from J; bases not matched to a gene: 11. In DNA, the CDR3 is TGTGCCAGTAGTAGCCCGGCTCAGGGGGCTGGAGATACGCAGTATTTT. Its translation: CASSSPAQGAGDTQYF.

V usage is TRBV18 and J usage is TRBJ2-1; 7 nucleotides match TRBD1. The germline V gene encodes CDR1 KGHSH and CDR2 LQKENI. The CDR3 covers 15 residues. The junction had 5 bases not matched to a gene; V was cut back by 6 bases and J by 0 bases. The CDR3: CASSTGFLSYNEQFF. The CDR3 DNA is TGTGCCAGCTCGACAGGGTTTCTCTCCTACAATGAGCAGTTCTTC.

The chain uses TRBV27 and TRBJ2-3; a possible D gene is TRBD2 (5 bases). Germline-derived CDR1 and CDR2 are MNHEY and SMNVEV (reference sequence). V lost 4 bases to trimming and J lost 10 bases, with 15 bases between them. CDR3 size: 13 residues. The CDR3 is CASSSIPRASQYF. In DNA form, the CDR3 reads TGTGCCAGCAGTTCTATACCGCGGGCCTCGCAGTATTTT.

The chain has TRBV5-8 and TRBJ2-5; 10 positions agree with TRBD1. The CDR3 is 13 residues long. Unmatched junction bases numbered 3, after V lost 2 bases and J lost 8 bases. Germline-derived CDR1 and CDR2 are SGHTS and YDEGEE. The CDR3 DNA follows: TGTGCCAGCAGCTTAGGGACAGGGGACACCCAGTACTTC. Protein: CASSLGTGDTQYF.

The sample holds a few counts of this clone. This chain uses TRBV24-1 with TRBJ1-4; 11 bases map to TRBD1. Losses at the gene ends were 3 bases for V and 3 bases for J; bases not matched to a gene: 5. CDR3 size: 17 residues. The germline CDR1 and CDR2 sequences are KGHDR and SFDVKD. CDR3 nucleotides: TGTGCCACCAGTGATCAGGACAGGGGGCATGCTAATGAAAAACTGTTTTTT. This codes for CATSDQDRGHANEKLFF.

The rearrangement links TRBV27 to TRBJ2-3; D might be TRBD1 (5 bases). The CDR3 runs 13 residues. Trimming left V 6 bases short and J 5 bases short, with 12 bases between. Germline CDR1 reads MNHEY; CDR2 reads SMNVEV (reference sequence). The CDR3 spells CASRAGFLDTQYF. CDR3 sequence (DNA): TGTGCCAGCAGAGCAGGGTTTTTAGATACGCAGTATTTT.

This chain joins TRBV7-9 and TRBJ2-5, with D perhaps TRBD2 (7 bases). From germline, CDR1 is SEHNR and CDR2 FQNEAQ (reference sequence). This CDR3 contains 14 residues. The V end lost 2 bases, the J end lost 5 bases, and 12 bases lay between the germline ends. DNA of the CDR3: TGTGCCAGCAGCTTACGGGGGGCCGAGGAGACCCAGTACTTC. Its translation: CASSLRGAEETQYF.

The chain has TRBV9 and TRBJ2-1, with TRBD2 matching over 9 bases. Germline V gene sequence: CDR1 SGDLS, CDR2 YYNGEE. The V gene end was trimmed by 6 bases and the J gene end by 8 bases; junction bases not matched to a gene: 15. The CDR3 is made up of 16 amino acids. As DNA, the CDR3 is TGTGCCAGCACTCGGGGCTTAGCGGGAGAAGGCGATGAGCAGTTCTTC. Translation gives CASTRGLAGEGDEQFF.

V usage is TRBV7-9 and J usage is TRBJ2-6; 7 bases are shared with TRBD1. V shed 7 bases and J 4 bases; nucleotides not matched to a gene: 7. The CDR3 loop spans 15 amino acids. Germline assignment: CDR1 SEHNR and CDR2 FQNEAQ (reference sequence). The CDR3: CASTRQGTGANVLTF. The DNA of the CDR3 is TGTGCCAGCACCCGACAGGGCACCGGGGCCAACGTCCTGACTTTC.

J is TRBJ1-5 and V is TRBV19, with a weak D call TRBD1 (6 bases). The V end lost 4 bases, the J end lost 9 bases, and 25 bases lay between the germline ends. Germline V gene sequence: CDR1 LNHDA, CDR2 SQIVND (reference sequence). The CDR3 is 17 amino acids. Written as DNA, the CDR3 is TGTGCCAGTAGTACCAACCCCGGGAGGTTTATAGGGGGGCCCCAGCATTTT. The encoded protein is CASSTNPGRFIGGPQHF. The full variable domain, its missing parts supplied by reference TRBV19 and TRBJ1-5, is DGGITQSPKYLFRKEGQNVTLSCEQNLNHDAMYWYRQDPGQGLRLIYYSQIVNDFQKGDIAEGYSVSREKKESFPLTVTSAQKNPTAFYLCASSTNPGRFIGGPQHFGDGTRLSIL.

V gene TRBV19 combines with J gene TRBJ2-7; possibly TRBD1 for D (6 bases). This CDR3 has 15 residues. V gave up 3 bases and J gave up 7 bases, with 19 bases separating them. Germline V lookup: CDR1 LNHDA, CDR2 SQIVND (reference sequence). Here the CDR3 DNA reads TGTGCCAGTAGTATTGAGGGGACAATCTCTTCAGAGCAGTACTTC. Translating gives CASSIEGTISSEQYF.

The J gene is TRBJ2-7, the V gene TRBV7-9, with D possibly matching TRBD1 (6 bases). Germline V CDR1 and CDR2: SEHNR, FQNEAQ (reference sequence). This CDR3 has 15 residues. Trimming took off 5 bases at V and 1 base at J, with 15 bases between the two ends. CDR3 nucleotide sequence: TGTGCCAGCAGCGATATGGACAGTTTTTCCTACGAGCAGTACTTC. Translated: CASSDMDSFSYEQYF.

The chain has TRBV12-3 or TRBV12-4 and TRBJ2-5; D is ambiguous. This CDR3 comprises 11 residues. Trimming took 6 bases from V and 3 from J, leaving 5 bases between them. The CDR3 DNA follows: TGTGCCAGCAGGTCTGAAGAGACCCAGTACTTC. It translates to CASRSEETQYF.

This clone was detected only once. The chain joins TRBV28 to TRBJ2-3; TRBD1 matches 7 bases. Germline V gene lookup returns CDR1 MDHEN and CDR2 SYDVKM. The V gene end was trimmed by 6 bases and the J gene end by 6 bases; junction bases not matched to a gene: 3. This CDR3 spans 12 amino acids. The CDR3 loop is CASRGTVDTQYF. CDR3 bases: TGTGCCAGCAGAGGGACAGTCGATACGCAGTATTTT.

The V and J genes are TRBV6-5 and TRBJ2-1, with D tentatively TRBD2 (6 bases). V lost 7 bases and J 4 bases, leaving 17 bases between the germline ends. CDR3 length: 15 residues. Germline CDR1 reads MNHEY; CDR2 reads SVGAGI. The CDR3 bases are TGTGCCAGCACCCAAGGAGGGGCCGGGTACAATGAGCAGTTCTTC. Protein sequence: CASTQGGAGYNEQFF.

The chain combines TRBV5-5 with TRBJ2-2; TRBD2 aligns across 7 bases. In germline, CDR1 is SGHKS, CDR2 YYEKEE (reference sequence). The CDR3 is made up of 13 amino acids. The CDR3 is CAPRGVRLGELFF. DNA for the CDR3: TGTGCTCCCCGGGGGGTCCGCCTGGGGGAGCTGTTTTTT.

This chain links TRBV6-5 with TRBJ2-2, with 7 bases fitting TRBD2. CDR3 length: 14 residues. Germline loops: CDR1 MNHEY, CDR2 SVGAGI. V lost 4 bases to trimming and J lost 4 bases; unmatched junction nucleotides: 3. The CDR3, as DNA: TGTGCCAGCAGTTCTACGGGGGGCACCGGGGAGCTGTTTTTT. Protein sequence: CASSSTGGTGELFF.

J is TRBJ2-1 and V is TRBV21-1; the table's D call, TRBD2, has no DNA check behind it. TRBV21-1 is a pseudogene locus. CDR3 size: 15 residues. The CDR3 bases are TGTGCCAGCAGCAAAGGTCCCAGACTAGACAATGAGCAGTTCTTC. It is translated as CASSKGPRLDNEQFF.

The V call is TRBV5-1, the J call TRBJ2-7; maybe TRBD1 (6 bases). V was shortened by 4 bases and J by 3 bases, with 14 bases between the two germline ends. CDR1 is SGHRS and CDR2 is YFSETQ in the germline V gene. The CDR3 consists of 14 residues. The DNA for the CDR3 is TGCGCCAGCAGCAACACAGGGATAGTCTACGAGCAGTACTTC. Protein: CASSNTGIVYEQYF.

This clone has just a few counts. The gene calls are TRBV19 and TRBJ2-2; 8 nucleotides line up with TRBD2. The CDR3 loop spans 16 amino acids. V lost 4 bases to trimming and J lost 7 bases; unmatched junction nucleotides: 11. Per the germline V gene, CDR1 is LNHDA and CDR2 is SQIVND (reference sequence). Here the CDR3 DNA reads TGTGCCAGTAGTAGGGGTAGCGGGGTATCGAGCGGGGAGCTGTTTTTT. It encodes CASSRGSGVSSGELFF.

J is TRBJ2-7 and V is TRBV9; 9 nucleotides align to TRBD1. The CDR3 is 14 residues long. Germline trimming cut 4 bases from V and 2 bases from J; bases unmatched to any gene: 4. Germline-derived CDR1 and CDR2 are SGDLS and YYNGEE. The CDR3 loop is CASSPGTGTYEQYV. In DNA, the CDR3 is TGTGCCAGCAGCCCGGGGACAGGGACCTACGAGCAGTACGTC.

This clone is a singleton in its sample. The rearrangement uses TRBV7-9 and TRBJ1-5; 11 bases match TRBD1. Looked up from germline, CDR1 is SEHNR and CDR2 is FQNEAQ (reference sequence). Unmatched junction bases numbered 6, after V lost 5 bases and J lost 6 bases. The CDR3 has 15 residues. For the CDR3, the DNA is TGTGCCAGCAGCGCCGGACAGGGGGCTTCTCAGCCCCAGCATTTT. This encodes CASSAGQGASQPQHF.

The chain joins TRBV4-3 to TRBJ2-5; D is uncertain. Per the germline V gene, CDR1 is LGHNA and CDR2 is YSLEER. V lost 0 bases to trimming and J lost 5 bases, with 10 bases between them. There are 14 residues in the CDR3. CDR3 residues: CASSQDGRSETQYF. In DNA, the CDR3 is TGCGCCAGCAGCCAAGATGGCAGATCGGAGACCCAGTACTTC.

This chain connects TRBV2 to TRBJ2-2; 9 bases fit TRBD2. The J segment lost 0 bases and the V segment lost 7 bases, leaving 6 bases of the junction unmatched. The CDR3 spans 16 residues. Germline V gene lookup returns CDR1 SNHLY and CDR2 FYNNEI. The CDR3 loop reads CASNQRGAANTGELFF. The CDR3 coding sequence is TGTGCCAGCAACCAGCGGGGGGCCGCGAACACCGGGGAGCTGTTTTTT.

CDR3 sequence: CASSAPLAGGPNEQFF. CDR3 DNA sequence: TGTGCCAGCAGCGCCCCCCTAGCGGGGGGGCCCAATGAGCAGTTCTTC. This chain links TRBV7-9 with TRBJ2-1; 12 bases are a match to TRBD2. CDR1 and CDR2 from the germline V gene are SEHNR and FQNEAQ (reference sequence). V was pared by 5 bases and J by 6 bases, with 8 bases of the junction left unmatched. The CDR3 is 16 amino acids.

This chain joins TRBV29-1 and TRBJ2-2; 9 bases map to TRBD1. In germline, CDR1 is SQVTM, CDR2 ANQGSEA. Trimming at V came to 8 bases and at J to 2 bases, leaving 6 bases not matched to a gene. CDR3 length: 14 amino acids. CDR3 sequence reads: CSTTGGANTGELFF. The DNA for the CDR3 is TGCAGCACAACAGGGGGCGCCAACACCGGGGAGCTGTTTTTT.

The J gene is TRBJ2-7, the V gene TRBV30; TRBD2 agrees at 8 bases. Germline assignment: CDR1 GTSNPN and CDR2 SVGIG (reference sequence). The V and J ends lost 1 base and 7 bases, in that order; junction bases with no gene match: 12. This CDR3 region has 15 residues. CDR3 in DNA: TGTGCCTGGAGTGGAATAGCGGGAACTCATTTGGAGCAGTACTTC. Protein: CAWSGIAGTHLEQYF.

Written as DNA, the CDR3 is TGTGCCAGCAGGACAGGGACGAACACCGGGGAGCTGTTTTTT. This gives the protein CASRTGTNTGELFF. The chain employs TRBV2 and TRBJ2-2; 7 bases line up with TRBD1. V was pared by 6 bases and J by 0 bases, with 1 base of the junction left unmatched. Per germline, CDR1 SNHLY and CDR2 FYNNEI. The CDR3 has 14 amino acids.

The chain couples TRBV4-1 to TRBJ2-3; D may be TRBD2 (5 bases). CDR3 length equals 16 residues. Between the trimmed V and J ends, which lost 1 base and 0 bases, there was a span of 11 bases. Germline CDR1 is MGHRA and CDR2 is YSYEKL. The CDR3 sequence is CASSQGAGGSTDTQYF. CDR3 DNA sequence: TGCGCCAGCAGCCAAGGTGCGGGCGGGAGCACAGATACGCAGTATTTT.

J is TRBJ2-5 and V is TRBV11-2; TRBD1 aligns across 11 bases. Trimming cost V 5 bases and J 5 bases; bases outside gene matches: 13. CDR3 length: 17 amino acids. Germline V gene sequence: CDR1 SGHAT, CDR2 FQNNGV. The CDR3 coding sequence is TGTGCCAGCAGCCTAAGGACAGGGGGCTTTCATGGGGAGACCCAGTACTTC. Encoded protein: CASSLRTGGFHGETQYF. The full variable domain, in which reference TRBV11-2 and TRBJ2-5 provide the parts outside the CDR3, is EAGVAQSPRYKIIEKRQSVAFWCNPISGHATLYWYQQILGQGPKLLIQFQNNGVVDDSQLPKDRFSAERLKGVDSTLKIQPAKLEDSAVYLCASSLRTGGFHGETQYFGPGTRLLVL.

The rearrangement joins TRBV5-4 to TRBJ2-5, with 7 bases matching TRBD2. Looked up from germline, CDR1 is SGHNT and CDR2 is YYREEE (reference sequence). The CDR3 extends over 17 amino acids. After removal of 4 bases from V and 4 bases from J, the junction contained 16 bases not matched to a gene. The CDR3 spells CASSPRPPTERGETQYF. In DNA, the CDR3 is TGTGCCAGCAGCCCCCGACCCCCAACAGAGCGGGGAGAGACCCAGTACTTC. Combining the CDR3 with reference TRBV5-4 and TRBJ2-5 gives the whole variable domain ETGVTQSPTHLIKTRGQQVTLRCSSQSGHNTVSWYQQALGQGPQFIFQYYREEENGRGNFPPRFSGLQFPNYSSELNVNALELDDSALYLCASSPRPPTERGETQYFGPGTRLLVL.